Presented here are 26 T cell receptor beta chains from one specimen sequenced in a study of cytomegalovirus exposure and HLA in healthy donors. In the PCR, 60 Vbeta and 13 Jbeta primers were used. Some clones are missing from TCRdb's copy, which holds only in-frame ones; the method was immunoSEQ multiplex PCR. In total, the table holds around 100,000 clones. The sequencing sample was made of PBMCs. The receptor source for this set is a man aged 35-49 years in good health and CMV-seronegative.

The genes are TRBV7-8 and TRBJ2-7; TRBD2 aligns across 7 bases. V was pared by 5 bases and J by 9 bases, with 7 bases of the junction left unmatched. Germline CDR1 SGHVS, CDR2 FQNEAQ. The CDR3 runs 12 residues. CDR3 DNA sequence: TGTGCCAGCAGCCGTATCGGGGAGGGGCAGTACTTC. Protein product: CASSRIGEGQYF.

V usage is TRBV5-4 and J usage is TRBJ2-5; a weak D match, TRBD2 (6 bases). V lost 5 bases, J lost 5 bases, and 16 bases lay in between. Germline V gene sequence: CDR1 SGHNT, CDR2 YYREEE (reference sequence). The CDR3 is 14 amino acids. The CDR3 DNA sequence: TGTGCCAGCAGAGAGTCCGGGGGTAAGGAGACCCAGTACTTC. This translates into CASRESGGKETQYF.

V and J are TRBV11-2 and TRBJ1-4; possible D gene TRBD1, 6 bases. The V end was cut by 4 bases, the J end by 8 bases, with 11 bases between. Looked up from germline, CDR1 is SGHAT and CDR2 is FQNNGV. The CDR3 spans 13 residues. The CDR3 spells CASSSERGEKLFF. The CDR3, as DNA: TGTGCCAGCAGCTCCGAGAGGGGGGAAAAACTGTTTTTT.

As for this clone: The junction departs from germline at one end; a sequencing error may be responsible. This chain uses TRBV9 with TRBJ2-7, with D maybe TRBD1 (6 bases). CDR1 and CDR2 (germline): SGDLS, YYNGEE. The CDR3 is 14 amino acids. CDR3 in amino acids: CVSSVQGQGYEQYF. DNA of the CDR3: TGTGTCAGCAGCGTTCAGGGACAAGGTTACGAGCAGTACTTC.

V is TRBV6-5 and J is TRBJ1-1; TRBD1 might be the D (6 bases). The CDR3 sequence is 15 residues long. Germline-derived CDR1 and CDR2 are MNHEY and SVGAGI. Trimming took off 2 bases at V and 1 base at J, with 11 bases between the two ends. This CDR3 is CASSYDRTANTEAFF. The DNA of the CDR3 is TGTGCCAGCAGTTACGACAGGACCGCGAACACTGAAGCTTTCTTT.

The V and J genes are TRBV19 and TRBJ2-1; the match to TRBD1 covers 8 bases. This CDR3 contains 15 residues. Germline-derived CDR1 and CDR2 are LNHDA and SQIVND (reference sequence). With 8 bases clipped from V and 6 bases from J, the junction kept 12 bases outside the gene matches. In DNA form, the CDR3 reads TGTGCCAGTTATTCCGGGACAGGACCCTTCAATGAGCAGTTCTTC. It translates to CASYSGTGPFNEQFF.

This chain uses TRBV2 with TRBJ2-7; possibly TRBD1 for D (5 bases). The length of the CDR3 is 12 residues. Trimming pared 4 bases from V and 6 bases from J, leaving 10 bases between. Germline values: CDR1 SNHLY, CDR2 FYNNEI. The CDR3 coding sequence is TGTGCCAGCAGTGGGCAGGGATCCGAGCAGTACTTC. Translating gives CASSGQGSEQYF. The full variable domain, in which reference TRBV2 and TRBJ2-7 provide the parts outside the CDR3, is EPEVTQTPSHQVTQMGQEVILRCVPISNHLYFYWYRQILGQKVEFLVSFYNNEISEKSEIFDDQFSVERPDGSNFTLKIRSTKLEDSAMYFCASSGQGSEQYFGPGTRLTVT.

On this clone: The germline gene is not matched at one end of the junction; a read error may be the cause. The rearrangement links TRBV6-4 to TRBJ1-6; 7 positions match TRBD1. Germline V gene lookup returns CDR1 MRHNA and CDR2 SNTAGT. The CDR3 has 10 amino acids. The CDR3 sequence is CASIEGASAF. DNA for the CDR3: TGTGCCAGCATCGAGGGGGCCTCGGCCTTT.

J is TRBJ2-7 and V is TRBV9; 10 nucleotides match TRBD2. The V gene end was trimmed by 0 bases and the J gene end by 1 base; junction bases not matched to a gene: 1. The CDR3 runs to 15 residues. Looked up from germline, CDR1 is SGDLS and CDR2 is YYNGEE. The DNA of the CDR3 is TGTGCCAGCAGCGTAGGGACTAGCGGATCCTACGAGCAGTACTTC. This sequence encodes CASSVGTSGSYEQYF.

J is TRBJ1-1 and V is TRBV7-8; D might be TRBD1 (6 bases). The V end lost 5 bases, the J end lost 0 bases, and 7 bases lay between the germline ends. This CDR3 is built from 13 residues. Germline CDR1 and CDR2: SGHVS and FQNEAQ. The CDR3, as DNA: TGTGCCAGCAGCCACAGGGTGAACACTGAAGCTTTCTTT. This encodes CASSHRVNTEAFF.

The chain is built from TRBV7-2 and TRBJ2-2; 10 bases align to TRBD2. The CDR3 has 15 amino acids. V was pared by 8 bases and J by 4 bases, with 7 bases of the junction left unmatched. Germline CDR1 is SGHTA and CDR2 is FQGNSA. The DNA of the CDR3 is TGTGCCAGCCGTAGTAGCGGGGGGTCCACCGGGGAGCTGTTTTTT. Amino acid sequence: CASRSSGGSTGELFF.

This sequence joins TRBV2 and TRBJ1-2; 7 bases match TRBD1. The germline V gene encodes CDR1 SNHLY and CDR2 FYNNEI. With 5 bases clipped from V and 6 bases from J, the junction kept 9 bases outside the gene matches. This CDR3 comprises 14 residues. The CDR3 sequence: CASSPTRQGHGYTF. CDR3 nucleotide sequence: TGTGCCAGCAGTCCTACACGACAGGGCCATGGCTACACCTTC.

The chain links TRBV7-9 to TRBJ2-7, with 14 bases that match TRBD2. V shed 6 bases, J shed 5 bases, and the junction held 3 bases outside the gene matches. Per the germline V gene, CDR1 is SEHNR and CDR2 is FQNEAQ (reference sequence). The CDR3 contains 14 residues. In nucleotides, the CDR3 is TGTGCCAGCAGGGGACTAGCGGGAGTTGACGAGCAGTACTTC. Protein: CASRGLAGVDEQYF.

The rearrangement joins TRBV7-6 to TRBJ2-2; 8 bases match TRBD2. Unmatched junction bases numbered 9, after V lost 5 bases and J lost 7 bases. The germline V gene has CDR1 SGHVS and CDR2 FNYEAQ. CDR3 length: 15 residues. CDR3 loop: CASSRERGSIGELFF. In nucleotides, the CDR3 is TGTGCCAGCAGCCGTGAGCGGGGGAGTATCGGGGAGCTGTTTTTT. The variable domain in full, completed from reference TRBV7-6 and TRBJ2-2, reads GAGVSQSPRYKVTKRGQDVALRCDPISGHVSLYWYRQALGQGPEFLTYFNYEAQQDKSGLPNDRFSAERPEGSISTLTIQRTEQRDSAMYRCASSRERGSIGELFFGEGSRLTVL.

The rearrangement joins TRBV6-1 to TRBJ2-3, with D perhaps TRBD2 (6 bases). Germline assignment: CDR1 MNHNS and CDR2 SASEGT. V lost 4 bases, J lost 9 bases, and 23 bases lay in between. The CDR3 totals 16 residues. The CDR3 protein is CASSAARASGRGTQYF. CDR3 nucleotides: TGTGCCAGCAGTGCCGCGCGGGCATCGGGACGGGGGACGCAGTATTTT.

The chain joins TRBV30 to TRBJ1-1, with D possibly being TRBD1 (5 bases). The V end was cut by 5 bases, the J end by 3 bases, with 7 bases between. The germline CDR1 and CDR2 sequences are GTSNPN and SVGIG (reference sequence). The CDR3 covers 11 residues. The CDR3 protein is CAWQGYTEAFF. As DNA, the CDR3 is TGTGCCTGGCAGGGTTACACTGAAGCTTTCTTT. Combining the CDR3 with reference TRBV30 and TRBJ1-1 gives the whole variable domain SQTIHQWPATLVQPVGSPLSLECTVEGTSNPNLYWYRQAAGRGLQLLFYSVGIGQISSEVPQNLSASRPQDRQFILSSKKLLLSDSGFYLCAWQGYTEAFFGQGTRLTVV.

The rearrangement links TRBV28 to TRBJ2-1; 7 bases line up with TRBD2. Germline loops: CDR1 MDHEN, CDR2 SYDVKM. V was pared by 6 bases and J by 14 bases, with 19 bases of the junction left unmatched. This CDR3 is 15 amino acids long. The CDR3 is CASRDSTGLLTPEFF. The CDR3 nucleotides are TGTGCCAGCAGGGACTCGACGGGACTACTAACCCCGGAGTTCTTC.

CDR3 sequence: CASSKATQETQYF. The CDR3 DNA reads as TGTGCCAGCAGCAAAGCCACGCAAGAGACCCAGTACTTC. The chain combines TRBV7-2 with TRBJ2-5, with D uncertain. This CDR3 comprises 13 residues. Looked up from germline, CDR1 is SGHTA and CDR2 is FQGNSA. V lost 5 bases, J lost 2 bases, and 9 bases lay in between.

V gene TRBV5-5 combines with J gene TRBJ1-4; D remains unclear. CDR1 is SGHKS, CDR2 YYEKEE, per germline (reference sequence). There are 16 residues in the CDR3. Trimming removed 5 bases from V and 0 bases from J, with 14 bases in between. DNA for the CDR3: TGTGCCAGCAGTCAGCAACCGACTGCAACTAATGAAAAACTGTTTTTT. It specifies CASSQQPTATNEKLFF.

As to this clone: At one boundary the junction diverges from the germline segment, which might be a read error. The rearrangement uses TRBV4-3 and TRBJ1-2; perhaps TRBD1 as D (6 bases). The CDR3 extends over 17 amino acids. Per germline, CDR1 LGHNA and CDR2 YSLEER. This CDR3 is CASGQDPYQGNNYGYTF. Written as DNA, the CDR3 is TGCGCCAGCGGCCAAGACCCCTACCAGGGGAACAACTATGGCTACACCTTC.

The chain uses TRBV25-1 and TRBJ2-7, with 7 nucleotides matching TRBD1. V shed 5 bases, J shed 2 bases, and the junction held 9 bases outside the gene matches. CDR3 length: 15 amino acids. CDR1 is MGHDK and CDR2 is SYGVNS in the germline V gene. The chain's CDR3 is CASSKRGQGPYEQYF. CDR3 coding DNA: TGTGCCAGCAGTAAGAGGGGGCAGGGCCCCTACGAGCAGTACTTC.

This chain uses TRBV6-1 with TRBJ2-7; 7 nucleotides line up with TRBD1. The CDR3 is 14 residues long. Germline V gene data show CDR1 as MNHNS and CDR2 as SASEGT. V dropped 3 bases and J dropped 7; count of bases not matched to a gene: 9. CDR3 nucleotide sequence: TGTGCCAGCAGTGATGGAAGGGGGCTTGGGGAGCAGTACTTC. Its translation: CASSDGRGLGEQYF.

The chain links TRBV9 to TRBJ2-5; a weak D match, TRBD1 (5 bases). This CDR3 contains 14 residues. The germline CDR1 and CDR2 sequences are SGDLS and YYNGEE. V was cut by 3 bases and J by 5 bases, with 14 bases left in between. The CDR3 bases are TGTGCCAGCAGCGCCGTGCCAGGGTGGGAGACCCAGTACTTC. This sequence encodes CASSAVPGWETQYF.

V and J are TRBV10-3 and TRBJ2-1; possibly TRBD2 for D (6 bases). V gave up 0 bases and J gave up 8 bases, with 11 bases separating them. There are 14 residues in the CDR3. Germline V gives CDR1 ENHRY, CDR2 SYGVKD. This chain's CDR3 is CAISESRRGHEQFF. CDR3 nucleotides: TGTGCCATCAGTGAGTCGAGGCGGGGCCATGAGCAGTTCTTC.

V usage is TRBV9 and J usage is TRBJ2-2, with 9 positions matching TRBD2. The J segment lost 3 bases and the V segment lost 0 bases, leaving 3 bases of the junction unmatched. The CDR3 length is 16 residues. CDR1 is SGDLS, CDR2 YYNGEE, per germline. The CDR3 is CASSVEGLAYTGELFF. Written as DNA, the CDR3 is TGTGCCAGCAGCGTAGAGGGACTAGCCTACACCGGGGAGCTGTTTTTT.

The V gene is TRBV7-2, the J gene TRBJ2-3; 9 nucleotides agree with TRBD1. Trimming at V came to 4 bases and at J to 4 bases, leaving 6 bases not matched to a gene. CDR1 and CDR2 from the germline V gene are SGHTA and FQGNSA. The CDR3 loop spans 15 amino acids. As DNA, the CDR3 is TGTGCCAGCAGCTCCCGGACAGGGGTTGCAGATACGCAGTATTTT. Its protein product is CASSSRTGVADTQYF.